Below, 23 T cell receptor beta chains from the same sample are listed, as sequenced in a study of T cell responses to AZD1222 COVID-19 vaccine. This table comes from immunoSEQ multiplex PCR, and its TCRdb copy is limited to in-frame clones, with some not included. The profile shows roughly 120,000 clones, just over 85% of them singletons. This specimen was peripheral blood, taken 28 days after the second AZD1222 dose. The receptors come from an adult who received the AZD1222 COVID-19 vaccine.

The chain has TRBV7-8 and TRBJ2-7; 9 positions match TRBD2. This CDR3 is 17 amino acids long. Germline lookup yields CDR1 SGHVS and CDR2 FQNEAQ. The J segment lost 3 bases and the V segment lost 5 bases, leaving 14 bases of the junction unmatched. The CDR3 nucleotides read TGTGCCAGCAGCGATAGGCGACTAGCGGTATCGTACTACGAGCAGTACTTC. It encodes CASSDRRLAVSYYEQYF.

This sequence joins TRBV27 and TRBJ1-1; no clear D. Germline CDR1 MNHEY, CDR2 SMNVEV (reference sequence). The CDR3 consists of 13 residues. V lost 3 bases to trimming and J lost 1 base, with 6 bases between them. The CDR3 loop reads CASSLYRNTEAFF. The CDR3 bases are TGTGCCAGCAGTTTGTACAGGAACACTGAAGCTTTCTTT.

With regard to this clone: The same CDR3 is also encoded by other DNA sequences in this sample. V gene TRBV9 combines with J gene TRBJ2-7; D is uncertain. CDR3 length equals 14 residues. The germline gives CDR1 SGDLS, CDR2 YYNGEE. Trimming stripped 0 bases from V and 2 bases from J, with 9 bases between. DNA for the CDR3: TGTGCCAGCAGCGTAGGGGTGGGTACCTACGAGCAGTACTTC. Amino acids: CASSVGVGTYEQYF.

The CDR3 DNA is TGTGCCAGTAGTGAATCCAGGGGGTTAGTCTACGAGCAGTACTTC. Protein product: CASSESRGLVYEQYF. V usage is TRBV19 and J usage is TRBJ2-7, with 7 bases matching TRBD1. The CDR3 is 15 residues long. Germline CDR1 LNHDA, CDR2 SQIVND (reference sequence). Losses at the gene ends were 5 bases for V and 3 bases for J; bases not matched to a gene: 10. The full variable domain, in which reference TRBV19 and TRBJ2-7 provide the parts outside the CDR3, is DGGITQSPKYLFRKEGQNVTLSCEQNLNHDAMYWYRQDPGQGLRLIYYSQIVNDFQKGDIAEGYSVSREKKESFPLTVTSAQKNPTAFYLCASSESRGLVYEQYFGPGTRLTVT.

The sample holds one count of this clone. The chain has TRBV27 and TRBJ1-2, with no clear D. The CDR3 spans 15 residues. CDR1 is MNHEY and CDR2 is SMNVEV in the germline V gene (reference sequence). The germline V and J ends were trimmed by 0 bases and 5 bases, with 13 bases remaining between them. CDR3 loop: CASSLSPGYPYGYTF. Written as DNA, the CDR3 is TGTGCCAGCAGTTTATCGCCGGGTTATCCGTATGGCTACACCTTC.

J is TRBJ2-7 and V is TRBV4-2; 11 nucleotides agree with TRBD2. The CDR3 is 15 residues long. The ends lost 1 base at V and 3 bases at J; junction bases unmatched: 2. Germline loops: CDR1 LGHNA, CDR2 YNFKEQ. CDR3 protein: CASSQGTSGYYEQYF. CDR3 sequence (DNA): TGTGCCAGCAGCCAAGGGACTAGCGGGTACTACGAGCAGTACTTC.

As for this clone: Other DNA sequences in this sample translate to the same CDR3. The gene calls are TRBV9 and TRBJ2-2; TRBD1 matches 7 bases. CDR3 size: 15 residues. V trimming: 4 bases; J trimming: 1 base; junction bases outside the gene matches: 4. CDR1 is SGDLS, CDR2 YYNGEE, per germline. The CDR3 DNA reads TGTGCCAGCAGCACTAGACAGGGGAACACCGGGGAGCTGTTTTTT. It yields the protein CASSTRQGNTGELFF.

A note on this clone: The junction shows a germline mismatch at one end, possibly a read error. The chain carries TRBV18 and TRBJ2-3; perhaps D is TRBD1 or TRBD2 (5 bases each). Germline V gives CDR1 KGHSH, CDR2 LQKENI. This CDR3 has 14 residues. The CDR3 DNA reads TGTGCCAACTCACCACCTGGGGGTACAGATACGCAGTATTTT. Amino acid sequence: CANSPPGGTDTQYF.

This chain joins TRBV19 and TRBJ1-5, with a possible D match to TRBD1 (6 bases). Trimming removed 4 bases from V and 1 base from J, with 20 bases in between. Germline CDR1 LNHDA, CDR2 SQIVND (reference sequence). The CDR3 extends over 18 amino acids. CDR3 amino acids: CASSTVGGLVASNQPQHF. DNA of the CDR3: TGTGCCAGTAGTACCGTGGGGGGGCTCGTCGCGAGCAATCAGCCCCAGCATTTT.

This clone was recorded once. The chain carries TRBV28 and TRBJ1-1; no clear D gene. With 6 bases removed from V and 7 bases from J, the gap between germline ends came to 21 bases. The CDR3 length is 15 residues. Germline CDR1 reads MDHEN; CDR2 reads SYDVKM. DNA for the CDR3: TGTGCCAGCAGCGAAACCTATGTGGCGGCACATGAAGCTTTCTTT. It translates to CASSETYVAAHEAFF.

The rearrangement joins TRBV27 to TRBJ2-3, with D unresolved. V shed 1 base and J shed 0 bases, with 8 bases lying between them. The CDR3 runs 15 residues. Germline lookup yields CDR1 MNHEY and CDR2 SMNVEV (reference sequence). CDR3 amino acids: CASSLWNPSTDTQYF. As DNA, the CDR3 is TGTGCCAGCAGTTTATGGAATCCGAGCACAGATACGCAGTATTTT.

Turning to this clone: At the DNA level, this CDR3 is encoded by other sequences in the same sample as well. The CDR3 DNA reads as TGTGCCAGCAGCGTTTTAGCGGGGGGATACAATGAGCAGTTCTTC. This codes for CASSVLAGGYNEQFF. The chain links TRBV9 to TRBJ2-1, with 10 bases that match TRBD2. CDR3 length equals 15 residues. V lost 2 bases to trimming and J lost 4 bases; unmatched junction nucleotides: 3. Looked up from germline, CDR1 is SGDLS and CDR2 is YYNGEE.

CDR3 loop: CASRTPTDTQYF. The CDR3 coding sequence is TGCGCCAGCAGGACACCCACAGATACGCAGTATTTT. V gene TRBV5-1 combines with J gene TRBJ2-3; D remains unclear. This CDR3 region has 12 residues. V lost 5 bases and J 2 bases, leaving 6 bases between the germline ends. Germline values: CDR1 SGHRS, CDR2 YFSETQ.

V usage is TRBV11-1 and J usage is TRBJ1-5; D remains unclear. The CDR3 extends over 13 amino acids. Germline V CDR1 and CDR2: SGHAT, FQDESV (reference sequence). Trimming stripped 2 bases from V and 8 bases from J, with 10 bases between. Here the CDR3 reads CASSLQRDKPQHF. The CDR3 bases are TGTGCCAGCAGCTTACAACGTGATAAGCCCCAGCATTTT.

The table lists this clone with a count of one. J is TRBJ2-1 and V is TRBV5-6; 8 nucleotides agree with TRBD2. V was pared by 5 bases and J by 6 bases, with 10 bases of the junction left unmatched. The germline gives CDR1 SGHDT, CDR2 YYEEEE. This CDR3 has 15 residues. The CDR3 here is CASSRTSGPGNEQFF. Here the CDR3 DNA reads TGTGCCAGCAGTCGAACTAGCGGTCCAGGCAATGAGCAGTTCTTC.

CDR3 DNA: TGTGCCAGCAGTTACACCCCGGGACTAGCGGGATACTACGAGCAGTACTTC. This sequence encodes CASSYTPGLAGYYEQYF. V and J are TRBV6-2 or TRBV6-3 and TRBJ2-7, with 13 nucleotides matching TRBD2. The trim removed 2 bases at V and 3 bases at J, leaving 7 bases unmatched. In germline, CDR1 is MNHEY, CDR2 SVGEGT. The CDR3 has 17 residues.

This chain connects TRBV7-6 to TRBJ2-5, with a possible D match to TRBD2 (6 bases). Trimming removed 1 base at V and 3 bases at J, with 6 bases between. This CDR3 contains 13 residues. Germline-derived CDR1 and CDR2 are SGHVS and FNYEAQ. The CDR3 region is CASSLGGEETQYF. As DNA, the CDR3 is TGTGCCAGCAGCTTAGGGGGGGAAGAGACCCAGTACTTC.

This clone has just a few counts. This chain joins TRBV2 and TRBJ2-7; D unclear. Germline CDR1 SNHLY, CDR2 FYNNEI. The CDR3 sequence is 11 residues long. V lost 3 bases and J 2 bases, leaving 2 bases between the germline ends. The DNA of the CDR3 is TGTGCCAGCAGTGAGGCCTACGAGCAGTACTTC. Its translation: CASSEAYEQYF. The full variable domain, in which reference TRBV2 and TRBJ2-7 provide the parts outside the CDR3, is EPEVTQTPSHQVTQMGQEVILRCVPISNHLYFYWYRQILGQKVEFLVSFYNNEISEKSEIFDDQFSVERPDGSNFTLKIRSTKLEDSAMYFCASSEAYEQYFGPGTRLTVT.

This chain connects TRBV12-3 or TRBV12-4 to TRBJ1-2; 7 bases are a match to TRBD1. J was trimmed by 6 bases and V by 3 bases; bases with no gene match: 4. The CDR3 has 13 residues. This CDR3 is CASSFGGGNGYTF. The CDR3, as DNA: TGTGCCAGCAGTTTCGGAGGGGGCAATGGCTACACCTTC.

This clone was counted only a few times. The J gene is TRBJ1-5, the V gene TRBV19, with unresolved D. The CDR3 is made up of 12 amino acids. Germline CDR1 LNHDA, CDR2 SQIVND (reference sequence). Trimming took 1 base from V and 6 from J, leaving 4 bases between them. The chain's CDR3 is CASSIGIQPQHF. The CDR3 bases are TGTGCCAGTAGTATAGGGATTCAGCCCCAGCATTTT. The variable domain in full, with the rest retrieved from reference TRBV19 and TRBJ1-5, is DGGITQSPKYLFRKEGQNVTLSCEQNLNHDAMYWYRQDPGQGLRLIYYSQIVNDFQKGDIAEGYSVSREKKESFPLTVTSAQKNPTAFYLCASSIGIQPQHFGDGTRLSIL.

V and J are TRBV9 and TRBJ2-2, with TRBD1 matching over 9 bases. The CDR3 extends over 15 amino acids. V lost 4 bases to trimming and J lost 5 bases; unmatched junction nucleotides: 6. The germline gives CDR1 SGDLS, CDR2 YYNGEE. The CDR3 DNA is TGTGCCAGCAGCTACCGACAGGGGGGGACCGGGGAGCTGTTTTTT. It specifies CASSYRQGGTGELFF.

The chain joins TRBV6-6 to TRBJ1-3; no reliable D call. Germline V gene lookup returns CDR1 MNHNY and CDR2 SVGAGI (reference sequence). The length of the CDR3 is 14 residues. V dropped 6 bases and J dropped 1 base, with 10 bases sitting between them. The CDR3 DNA is TGTGCCAGCAGAACTGGGTCGTCTGGAAACACCATATATTTT. Encoded protein: CASRTGSSGNTIYF.

The chain joins TRBV29-1 to TRBJ1-2; no clear D gene. The CDR3 is made up of 13 amino acids. Germline lookup yields CDR1 SQVTM and CDR2 ANQGSEA. Trimming pared 7 bases from V and 3 bases from J, leaving 15 bases between. The CDR3 loop reads CSAPSEIYYGYTF. The CDR3 nucleotides are TGCAGCGCCCCCTCGGAAATTTACTATGGCTACACCTTC.